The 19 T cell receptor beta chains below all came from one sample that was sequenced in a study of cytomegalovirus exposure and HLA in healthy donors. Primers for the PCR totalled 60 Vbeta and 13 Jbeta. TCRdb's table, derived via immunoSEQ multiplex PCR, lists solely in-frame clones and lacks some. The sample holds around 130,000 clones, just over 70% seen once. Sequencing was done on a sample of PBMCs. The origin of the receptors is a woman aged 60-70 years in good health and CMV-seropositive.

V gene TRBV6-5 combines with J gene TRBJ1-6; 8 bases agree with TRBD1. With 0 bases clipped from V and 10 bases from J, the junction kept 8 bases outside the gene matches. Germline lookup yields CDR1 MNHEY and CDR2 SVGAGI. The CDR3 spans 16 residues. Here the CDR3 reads CASSYSPGQGHSPLHF. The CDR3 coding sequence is TGTGCCAGCAGTTACTCGCCTGGACAGGGTCACTCACCCCTCCACTTT.

CDR3 nucleotide sequence: TGTGCCAGCAGCTTATTAAGGACAGGGGGCGGTATGAAGGAACTGTTTTTT. Its translation: CASSLLRTGGGMKELFF. The rearrangement uses TRBV11-2 and TRBJ1-4, with TRBD1 identical over 11 bases. The germline gives CDR1 SGHAT, CDR2 FQNNGV. The V segment lost 2 bases and the J segment 12 bases; nucleotides outside the gene matches: 14. This CDR3 region has 17 residues.

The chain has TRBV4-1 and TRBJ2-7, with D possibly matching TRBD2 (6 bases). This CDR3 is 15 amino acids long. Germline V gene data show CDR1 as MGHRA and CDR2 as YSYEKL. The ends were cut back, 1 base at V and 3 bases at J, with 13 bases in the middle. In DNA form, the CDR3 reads TGCGCCAGCAGCCAAGGGTCCCCGGGGGACTACGAGCAGTACTTC. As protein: CASSQGSPGDYEQYF.

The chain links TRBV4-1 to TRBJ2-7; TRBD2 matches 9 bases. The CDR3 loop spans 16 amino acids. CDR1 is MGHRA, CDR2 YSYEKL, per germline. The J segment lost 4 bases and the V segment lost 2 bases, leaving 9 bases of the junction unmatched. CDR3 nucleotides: TGCGCCAGCAGCCAAACCGCTAGCGGGGCGGGGTACGAGCAGTACTTC. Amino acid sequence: CASSQTASGAGYEQYF.

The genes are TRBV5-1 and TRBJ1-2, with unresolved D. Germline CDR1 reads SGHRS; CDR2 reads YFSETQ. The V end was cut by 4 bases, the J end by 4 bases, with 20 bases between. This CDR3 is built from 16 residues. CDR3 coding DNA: TGCGCCAGCAGCATCGCCGTCCTAGAGGGCTTCTATGGCTACACCTTC. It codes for CASSIAVLEGFYGYTF.

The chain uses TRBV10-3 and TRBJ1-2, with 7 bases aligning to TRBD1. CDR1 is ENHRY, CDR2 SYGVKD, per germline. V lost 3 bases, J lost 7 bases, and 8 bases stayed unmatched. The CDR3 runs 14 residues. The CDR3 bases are TGTGCCATCAGTGACGAGGGGGCGCGGGCTGGCTACACCTTC. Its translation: CAISDEGARAGYTF.

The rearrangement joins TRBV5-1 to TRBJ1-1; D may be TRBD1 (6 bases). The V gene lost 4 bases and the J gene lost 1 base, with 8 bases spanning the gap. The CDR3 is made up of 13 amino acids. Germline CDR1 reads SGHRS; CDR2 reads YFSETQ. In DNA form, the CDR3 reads TGCGCCAGCAGCGTGACAGGGAACACTGAAGCTTTCTTT. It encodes CASSVTGNTEAFF.

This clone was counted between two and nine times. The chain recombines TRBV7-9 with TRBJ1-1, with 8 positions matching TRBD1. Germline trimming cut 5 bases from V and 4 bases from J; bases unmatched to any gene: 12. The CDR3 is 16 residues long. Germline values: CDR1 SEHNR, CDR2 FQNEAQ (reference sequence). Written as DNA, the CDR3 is TGTGCCAGCAGCCGAGGGGACAGGCAATTCGGCACTGAAGCTTTCTTT. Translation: CASSRGDRQFGTEAFF.

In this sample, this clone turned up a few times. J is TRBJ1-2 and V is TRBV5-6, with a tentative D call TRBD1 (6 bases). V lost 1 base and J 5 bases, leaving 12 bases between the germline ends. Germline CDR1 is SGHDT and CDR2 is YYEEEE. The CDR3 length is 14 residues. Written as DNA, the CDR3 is TGTGCCAGCAGCTTGCCGGACAGAGGGTATGGCTACACCTTC. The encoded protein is CASSLPDRGYGYTF.

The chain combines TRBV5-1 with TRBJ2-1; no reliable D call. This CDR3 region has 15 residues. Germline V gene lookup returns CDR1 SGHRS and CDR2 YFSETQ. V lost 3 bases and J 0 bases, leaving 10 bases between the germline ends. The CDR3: CASSSFTSSYNEQFF. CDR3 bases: TGCGCCAGCAGCTCCTTCACAAGCTCCTACAATGAGCAGTTCTTC.

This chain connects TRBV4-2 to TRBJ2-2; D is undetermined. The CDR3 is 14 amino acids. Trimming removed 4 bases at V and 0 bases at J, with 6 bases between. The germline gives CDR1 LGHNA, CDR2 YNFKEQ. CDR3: CASSRQTNTGELFF. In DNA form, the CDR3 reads TGTGCCAGCAGCCGTCAGACGAACACCGGGGAGCTGTTTTTT.

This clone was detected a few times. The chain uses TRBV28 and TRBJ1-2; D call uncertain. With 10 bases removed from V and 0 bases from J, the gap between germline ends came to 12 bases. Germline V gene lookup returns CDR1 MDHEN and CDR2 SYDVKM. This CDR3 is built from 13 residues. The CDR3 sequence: CATLGEANYGYTF. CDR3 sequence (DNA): TGTGCCACCCTTGGGGAGGCTAACTATGGCTACACCTTC.

The CDR3 nucleotides are TGTGCCAGCGGGGGGGGACCCTCGCGCGAGCAGTACTTC. This translates into CASGGGPSREQYF. The chain is built from TRBV6-5 and TRBJ2-7; 7 nucleotides line up with TRBD2. J lost 6 bases, V lost 8 bases, and 10 bases had no gene match. The CDR3 is 13 residues long. Per germline, CDR1 MNHEY and CDR2 SVGAGI.

The CDR3 here is CASSLGAGSRNEQFF. CDR3 bases: TGCGCCAGCAGCTTGGGGGCAGGGTCGAGGAATGAGCAGTTCTTC. This rearrangement joins TRBV5-1 to TRBJ2-1; TRBD1 might be the D (5 bases). The V end lost 0 bases, the J end lost 7 bases, and 14 bases lay between the germline ends. Germline V gives CDR1 SGHRS, CDR2 YFSETQ. This CDR3 has 15 amino acids.

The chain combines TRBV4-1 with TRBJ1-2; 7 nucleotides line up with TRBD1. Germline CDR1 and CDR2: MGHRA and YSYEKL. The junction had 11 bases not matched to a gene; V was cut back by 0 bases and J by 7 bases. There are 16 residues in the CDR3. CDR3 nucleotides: TGCGCCAGCAGCCAAGATTCGAGAGGGGGCGGAGGTGGCTACACCTTC. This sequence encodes CASSQDSRGGGGGYTF.

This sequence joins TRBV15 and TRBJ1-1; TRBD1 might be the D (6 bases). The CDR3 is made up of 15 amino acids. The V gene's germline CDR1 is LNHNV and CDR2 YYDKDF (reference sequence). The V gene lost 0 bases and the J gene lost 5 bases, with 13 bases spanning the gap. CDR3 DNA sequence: TGTGCCACCAGCAGAGAAGAGGCAGGGGATACTGAAGCTTTCTTT. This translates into CATSREEAGDTEAFF.

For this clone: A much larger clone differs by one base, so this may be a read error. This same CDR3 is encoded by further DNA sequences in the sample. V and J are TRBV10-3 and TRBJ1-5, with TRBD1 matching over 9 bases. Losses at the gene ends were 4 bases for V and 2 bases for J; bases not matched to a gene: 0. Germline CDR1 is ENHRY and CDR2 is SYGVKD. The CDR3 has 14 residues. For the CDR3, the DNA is TGTGCCATCAGTGGGACAGGGGGCAATCAGCCCCAGCATTTT. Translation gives CAISGTGGNQPQHF.

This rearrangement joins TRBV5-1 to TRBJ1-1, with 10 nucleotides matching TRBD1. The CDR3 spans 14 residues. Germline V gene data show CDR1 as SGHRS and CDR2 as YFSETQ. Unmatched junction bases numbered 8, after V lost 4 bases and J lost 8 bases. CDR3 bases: TGCGCCAGCAGCACGACTCCGGGACAGGGGGAAGCTTTCTTT. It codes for CASSTTPGQGEAFF.

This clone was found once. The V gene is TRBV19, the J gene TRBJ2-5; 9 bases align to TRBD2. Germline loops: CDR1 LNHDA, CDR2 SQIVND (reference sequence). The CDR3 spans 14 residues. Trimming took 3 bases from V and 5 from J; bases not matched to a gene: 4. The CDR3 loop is CASSIGTSPETQYF. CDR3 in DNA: TGTGCCAGTAGTATCGGGACTAGCCCCGAGACCCAGTACTTC.